A single sample gave rise to the 19 T cell receptor beta chains below, sequenced in a study of T cells expressing NK-cell markers. TCRdb reprocessed the 5' RACE reads; each CDR3 protein has one entry and no DNA is given. The sample holds around 150 distinct CDR3 sequences. Sequencing was carried out using blood T cells: a sorted CD56 or NKG2C T cell subset, CD4+ or CD8+ T cells, or bulk PBMC T cells (not recorded which). These receptor sequences come from a woman aged 18-69 years in good health.

This clonotype is classed as medium-sized by frequency. The V and J genes are TRBV12-3 or TRBV12-4 and TRBJ1-1; the TRBD1 assignment by TCRdb is unverifiable without DNA. This CDR3 comprises 13 residues. The CDR3 protein is CASRGRGRTEAFF.

This clonotype registers medium-sized by frequency. The chain joins TRBV7-9 to TRBJ2-2. The CDR3 contains 13 residues. From germline, CDR1 is SEHNR and CDR2 FQNEAQ (reference sequence). CDR3 sequence: CASSSGFTGELFF. Looking up the rest from reference TRBV7-9 and TRBJ2-2 gives the full variable domain: DTGVSQNPRHKITKRGQNVTFRCDPISEHNRLYWYRQTLGQGPEFLTYFQNEAQLEKSRLLSDRFSAERPKGSFSTLEIQRTEQGDSAMYLCASSSGFTGELFFGEGSRLTVL.

The chain uses TRBV29-1 and TRBJ1-1; absent DNA, TCRdb's TRBD1 call cannot be checked. The CDR3 runs 14 residues. The V gene's germline CDR1 is SQVTM and CDR2 ANQGSEA. The CDR3 here is CSVEDPGWRAEAFF.

The chain couples TRBV4-2 to TRBJ2-7; TCRdb names TRBD2, which stays unverified in the absence of DNA. This CDR3 has 14 amino acids. Germline CDR1 and CDR2: LGHNA and YNFKEQ. CDR3 amino acids: CASSQDPAVYEQYF.

This clonotype counts as medium-sized by frequency. This sequence joins TRBV5-1 and TRBJ2-1; the TCRdb call, TRBD1, lacks DNA for checking. Germline V gene data show CDR1 as SGHRS and CDR2 as YFSETQ. The CDR3 has 17 residues. CDR3 in amino acids: CASSLVWGQSSYNEQFF. Variable domain in full (rest from reference TRBV5-1 and TRBJ2-1): KAGVTQTPRYLIKTRGQQVTLSCSPISGHRSVSWYQQTPGQGLQFLFEYFSETQRNKGNFPGRFSGRQFSNSRSEMNVSTLELGDSALYLCASSLVWGQSSYNEQFFGPGTRLTVL.

Frequency places this clonotype as large. This chain uses TRBV28 with TRBJ2-1; the D gene TCRdb calls, TRBD2, cannot be checked with no DNA. The CDR3 is 15 residues long. The germline gives CDR1 MDHEN, CDR2 SYDVKM. The CDR3: CASSLRDYPLNEQFF. Variable domain in full (rest from reference TRBV28 and TRBJ2-1): DVKVTQSSRYLVKRTGEKVFLECVQDMDHENMFWYRQDPGLGLRLIYFSYDVKMKEKGDIPEGYSVSREKKERFSLILESASTNQTSMYLCASSLRDYPLNEQFFGPGTRLTVL.

The CDR3 here is CASSQDHQESYGYTF. The V call is TRBV3-1, the J call TRBJ1-2. Germline V CDR1 and CDR2: LGHDT, YNNKEL (reference sequence). This CDR3 comprises 15 residues.

This rearrangement joins TRBV7-8 to TRBJ2-7; TCRdb lists TRBD2, though no DNA is available to test this call. The germline V gene encodes CDR1 SGHVS and CDR2 FQNEAQ. This CDR3 has 17 residues. This CDR3 reads CASSPHPTSGITYEQYF.

This clonotype is called large based on its frequency. This chain joins TRBV5-1 and TRBJ2-7; as DNA is missing, the TRBD2 call by TCRdb cannot be tested. This CDR3 is built from 15 residues. The germline V gene encodes CDR1 SGHRS and CDR2 YFSETQ. The CDR3 reads CASSLVWGPTYEQYF.

This clonotype shows up as large by frequency. This chain joins TRBV28 and TRBJ2-1; there is no DNA to check the TCRdb D call of TRBD2. The CDR3 has 17 residues. Looked up from germline, CDR1 is MDHEN and CDR2 is SYDVKM. The CDR3 spells CASSLVPLATTYNEQFF.

Frequency places this clonotype as large. The genes are TRBV4-1 and TRBJ2-3; the D call from TCRdb, TRBD2, cannot be confirmed without DNA. The germline V gene has CDR1 MGHRA and CDR2 YSYEKL. The CDR3 is made up of 15 amino acids. The CDR3 loop is CASSQIKREGGAQYF.

According to its frequency, this clonotype is large. The rearrangement links TRBV20-1 to TRBJ1-6; TCRdb's assignment of TRBD1 cannot be checked, as there is no DNA. CDR1 is DFQATT and CDR2 is SNEGSKA in the germline V gene (reference sequence). This CDR3 is built from 12 residues. This chain's CDR3 is CSARVGDSPLHF.

By frequency, this clonotype registers large. The J gene is TRBJ1-2, the V gene TRBV11-2; TCRdb returns TRBD1, unconfirmable since there is no DNA. The CDR3 is 15 residues long. CDR1 SGHAT and CDR2 FQNNGV come from the germline V gene. The CDR3: CASSLEDREGYGYTF.

This clonotype is classed as large by frequency. This sequence joins TRBV12-5 and TRBJ2-3; TCRdb returns TRBD1, unconfirmable since there is no DNA. The CDR3 sequence is 17 residues long. CDR1 and CDR2 from the germline V gene are LGHNT and FRNRAP. This CDR3 is CASGPKGGQGHTDTQYF.

Measured by frequency, this clonotype is medium-sized (0.01 to 0.1%). The gene calls are TRBV20-1 and TRBJ2-7. CDR3 length equals 15 residues. Germline V lookup: CDR1 DFQATT, CDR2 SNEGSKA (reference sequence). Here the CDR3 reads CSDRVPYRSWYEQYF.

This chain joins TRBV6-1 and TRBJ1-5. This CDR3 spans 15 amino acids. The germline CDR1 and CDR2 sequences are MNHNS and SASEGT. The CDR3 loop reads CASSGWVHSNQPQHF.

By frequency, this clonotype is medium-sized. V is TRBV7-6 and J is TRBJ2-1; TCRdb's D gene call, TRBD2, goes unchecked for lack of DNA. The CDR3 covers 15 residues. Germline values: CDR1 SGHVS, CDR2 FNYEAQ. The CDR3 region is CASSLALRGGNEQFF.

This sequence joins TRBV6-6 and TRBJ2-3. CDR3 length: 13 residues. Germline CDR1 reads MNHNY; CDR2 reads SVGAGI (reference sequence). The CDR3 loop reads CASSYLRADTQYF.

V gene TRBV6-5 combines with J gene TRBJ2-5; the D gene TCRdb calls, TRBD1, cannot be checked with no DNA. From germline, CDR1 is MNHEY and CDR2 SVGAGI. The CDR3 is made up of 17 amino acids. CDR3 in amino acids: CASSYSNWDRGGETQYF.